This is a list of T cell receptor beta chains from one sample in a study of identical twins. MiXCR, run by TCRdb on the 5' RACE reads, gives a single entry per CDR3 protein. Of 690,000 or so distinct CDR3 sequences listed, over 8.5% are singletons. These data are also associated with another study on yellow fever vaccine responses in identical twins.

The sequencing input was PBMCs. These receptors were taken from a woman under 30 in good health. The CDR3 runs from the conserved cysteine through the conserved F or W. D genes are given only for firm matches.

CDR3: CASSLGQRPYNEQFF
V: TRBV27
length: 15
D: TRBD1

CDR3: CASSDRDRGIYEQYF
V: TRBV2
length: 15
D: TRBD1

CDR3: CAWSVEHGYTF
V: TRBV30
length: 11
D: -

CDR3: CASTEGLAGSPYEQYF
V: TRBV2
length: 16
D: TRBD2

CDR3: CASSRDIRFTEAFF
V: TRBV5-6
length: 14
D: -

CDR3: CASYQVGPPYEQYF
V: TRBV6-1
length: 14
D: -

CDR3: CASSLIRDSSYNEQFF
V: TRBV5-6
length: 16
D: TRBD1

CDR3: CSARRTSAPNTGELFF
V: TRBV20-1
length: 16
D: TRBD2

CDR3: CSARDLFSQRPSSSYEQYF
V: TRBV20-1
length: 19
D: -

CDR3: CASSAPAGRREETQYF
V: TRBV7-2
length: 16
D: -

CDR3: CASRLGGNTGELFF
V: TRBV12-3/TRBV12-4
length: 14
D: -

CDR3: CASSEWRTESTDTQYF
V: TRBV28
length: 16
D: -

CDR3: CASTHDRVGGAEAFF
V: TRBV5-1
length: 15
D: TRBD1

CDR3: CSAPSGGTGDTQYF
V: TRBV20-1
length: 14
D: -

CDR3: CASSSPGLGNTEAFF
V: TRBV7-9
length: 15
D: -

CDR3: CASRDNPGWANVLTF
V: TRBV2
length: 15
D: -

CDR3: CSARGRVYEQYF
V: TRBV20-1
length: 12
D: -

CDR3: CASSSNKGLAGEQYF
V: TRBV7-9
length: 15
D: TRBD2

CDR3: CSASVTGGTDTQYF
V: TRBV20-1
length: 14
D: -

CDR3: CASSPMQDTTYEQYF
V: TRBV10-2
length: 15
D: -

CDR3: CASSPGQGEQYF
V: TRBV18
length: 12
D: TRBD1

CDR3: CASSYSRTGRQDSLNEQFF
V: TRBV6-5
length: 19
D: TRBD1